The 27 T cell receptor beta chains below come from one sample, sequenced in a study of cytomegalovirus exposure and HLA in healthy donors. 13 Jbeta primers and 60 Vbeta primers were used for the PCR. Using immunoSEQ multiplex PCR, the repertoire was profiled, and TCRdb retains in-frame clones only, with some absent. The table includes some 140,000 clones, roughly four fifths detected once. The source material was PBMCs. The receptors were sampled from a woman in her 50s in good health and CMV-seropositive.

The V call is TRBV5-5, the J call TRBJ2-7; 10 bases are shared with TRBD1. The CDR3 extends over 14 amino acids. Germline V gene sequence: CDR1 SGHKS, CDR2 YYEKEE (reference sequence). With 3 bases clipped from V and 5 bases from J, the junction kept 5 bases outside the gene matches. CDR3 DNA sequence: TGTGCCAGCAGCTGGGGACAGGGGACGCACGAGCAGTACTTC. This encodes CASSWGQGTHEQYF.

In this sample, this clone turned up a few times. The rearrangement joins TRBV5-1 to TRBJ2-7; 9 bases map to TRBD1. This CDR3 spans 16 amino acids. The J segment lost 2 bases and the V segment lost 4 bases, leaving 10 bases of the junction unmatched. Germline-derived CDR1 and CDR2 are SGHRS and YFSETQ. The CDR3 coding sequence is TGCGCCAGCAGCAAGGATACCGGGACAGGGACCTACGAGCAGTACTTC. This codes for CASSKDTGTGTYEQYF.

The chain is built from TRBV10-3 and TRBJ2-3, with D maybe TRBD1 (5 bases). The CDR3 has 13 amino acids. Trimming took 4 bases from V and 3 from J, leaving 8 bases between them. Germline assignment: CDR1 ENHRY and CDR2 SYGVKD. CDR3 in DNA: TGTGCCATCAGTGGGGGCTCAACAGATACGCAGTATTTT. This encodes CAISGGSTDTQYF.

The rearrangement uses TRBV30 and TRBJ2-1; 7 bases align to TRBD2. From germline, CDR1 is GTSNPN and CDR2 SVGIG (reference sequence). The CDR3 has 13 residues. With 2 bases clipped from V and 8 bases from J, the junction kept 6 bases outside the gene matches. The CDR3 here is CAWSMGLRDEQFF. Here the CDR3 DNA reads TGTGCCTGGAGTATGGGACTAAGAGATGAGCAGTTCTTC. The complete variable domain, with remaining parts taken from reference TRBV30 and TRBJ2-1, reads SQTIHQWPATLVQPVGSPLSLECTVEGTSNPNLYWYRQAAGRGLQLLFYSVGIGQISSEVPQNLSASRPQDRQFILSSKKLLLSDSGFYLCAWSMGLRDEQFFGPGTRLTVL.

The V call is TRBV6-1, the J call TRBJ2-1, with a weak D call TRBD1 (5 bases). Germline CDR1 MNHNS, CDR2 SASEGT. V was pared by 4 bases and J by 6 bases, with 13 bases between. The CDR3 has 14 amino acids. CDR3 nucleotide sequence: TGTGCCAGCAGTGTTCCCGACAGTGTCAATGAGCAGTTCTTC. This translates into CASSVPDSVNEQFF.

The V and J genes are TRBV19 and TRBJ1-2; no clear D gene. Trimming took 6 bases from V and 3 from J, leaving 11 bases between them. CDR3 length equals 13 residues. Germline CDR1 is LNHDA and CDR2 is SQIVND (reference sequence). CDR3 coding DNA: TGTGCCAGTAGGAGCCTACCCGACTATGGCTACACCTTC. It translates to CASRSLPDYGYTF.

The chain is built from TRBV2 and TRBJ2-7, with D possibly being TRBD2 (6 bases). Germline CDR1 is SNHLY and CDR2 is FYNNEI. Trimming pared 2 bases from V and 5 bases from J, leaving 10 bases between. The CDR3 is 13 residues long. CDR3 region: CASSENRGNEQYF. Written as DNA, the CDR3 is TGTGCCAGCAGTGAAAATCGGGGGAACGAGCAGTACTTC.

This chain connects TRBV5-4 to TRBJ2-3; D ambiguous. Germline V lookup: CDR1 SGHNT, CDR2 YYREEE (reference sequence). The V and J ends lost 3 bases and 2 bases respectively, with 10 bases between them. The CDR3 loop spans 14 amino acids. The CDR3 nucleotides read TGTGCCAGCAGCTCCAATCCAAACACAGATACGCAGTATTTT. Protein sequence: CASSSNPNTDTQYF.

CDR3 nucleotides: TGTGCCAGCAGCTTAGTGGCGGACTCCTACAATGAGCAGTTCTTC. Translation gives CASSLVADSYNEQFF. This sequence joins TRBV7-2 and TRBJ2-1, with D hard to call. CDR3 length equals 15 residues. Deletions cut 1 base from V and 0 bases from J, with 7 bases between. Germline CDR1 reads SGHTA; CDR2 reads FQGNSA. The entire variable domain, with the rest obtained from reference TRBV7-2 and TRBJ2-1, is as follows: GAGVSQSPSNKVTEKGKDVELRCDPISGHTALYWYRQSLGQGLEFLIYFQGNSAPDKSGLPSDRFSAERTGGSVSTLTIQRTQQEDSAVYLCASSLVADSYNEQFFGPGTRLTVL.

This sequence joins TRBV5-5 and TRBJ1-4, with TRBD1 as a possible D gene (6 bases). V was trimmed by 0 bases and J by 8 bases, leaving 20 bases between them. The CDR3 is made up of 17 amino acids. The germline V gene encodes CDR1 SGHKS and CDR2 YYEKEE (reference sequence). CDR3 sequence: CASSLEGTHRIAEKLFF. The DNA for the CDR3 is TGTGCCAGCAGCTTGGAGGGGACACATAGAATTGCGGAAAAACTGTTTTTT.

This clone has a handful of counts. The chain combines TRBV5-1 with TRBJ2-1; 12 positions agree with TRBD2. V gave up 2 bases and J gave up 2 bases; unmatched junction bases: 2. Per germline, CDR1 SGHRS and CDR2 YFSETQ. The CDR3 has 16 amino acids. The CDR3 bases are TGCGCCAGCAGCTTAACTAGCGGGGGGACCTACAATGAGCAGTTCTTC. It translates to CASSLTSGGTYNEQFF.

The V and J genes are TRBV6-6 and TRBJ1-2; no reliable D call. The V end was cut by 5 bases, the J end by 0 bases, with 10 bases between. The CDR3 is 14 amino acids. Germline V gene data show CDR1 as MNHNY and CDR2 as SVGAGI (reference sequence). CDR3 bases: TGTGCCAGCAGTACGGACTTTACTAACTATGGCTACACCTTC. This sequence encodes CASSTDFTNYGYTF.

The chain links TRBV30 to TRBJ1-1, with a possible D match to TRBD1 (5 bases). Germline V gene sequence: CDR1 GTSNPN, CDR2 SVGIG (reference sequence). Deletions cut 2 bases from V and 0 bases from J, with 7 bases between. The CDR3 contains 13 residues. The CDR3 DNA follows: TGTGCCTGGAGTACGGACATGAACACTGAAGCTTTCTTT. Amino acid sequence: CAWSTDMNTEAFF.

The chain employs TRBV6-4 and TRBJ2-1, with D hard to call. Germline V gene lookup returns CDR1 MRHNA and CDR2 SNTAGT. The ends were cut back, 2 bases at V and 7 bases at J, with 9 bases in the middle. The CDR3 runs 13 residues. In DNA, the CDR3 is TGTGCCAGCAGTGACGGGCAGCCGAATGAGCAGTTCTTC. Its protein is CASSDGQPNEQFF.

The chain couples TRBV28 to TRBJ1-6, with 7 bases that match TRBD1. V shed 6 bases and J 8 bases; nucleotides not matched to a gene: 10. Germline loops: CDR1 MDHEN, CDR2 SYDVKM. CDR3 length: 15 residues. In DNA, the CDR3 is TGTGCCAGCAGGTCCGGGCCCCAGGGGGATTCACCCCTCCACTTT. Its translation: CASRSGPQGDSPLHF.

J is TRBJ1-5 and V is TRBV13, with D possibly matching TRBD1 (6 bases). The CDR3 has 14 residues. Germline V gene data show CDR1 as PRHDT and CDR2 as FYEKMQ (reference sequence). Trimming removed 4 bases at V and 3 bases at J, with 10 bases between. CDR3 sequence: CASSSGQPNQPQHF. CDR3 bases: TGTGCCAGCAGCTCTGGACAGCCCAATCAGCCCCAGCATTTT.

The chain recombines TRBV30 with TRBJ2-5; D is perhaps TRBD2 (5 bases). This CDR3 is built from 13 residues. Germline CDR1 GTSNPN, CDR2 SVGIG (reference sequence). Trimming cost V 5 bases and J 2 bases, with 12 bases left between them. CDR3 sequence reads: CAWGRGIQETQYF. The CDR3 DNA sequence: TGTGCCTGGGGACGAGGGATTCAAGAGACCCAGTACTTC.

This clone was seen only a few times. This rearrangement joins TRBV19 to TRBJ2-5, with 8 bases identical to TRBD1. CDR1 is LNHDA, CDR2 SQIVND, per germline (reference sequence). Germline trimming cut 0 bases from V and 5 bases from J; bases unmatched to any gene: 11. The CDR3 contains 17 residues. CDR3 region: CASSIDLQGALTETQYF. CDR3 sequence (DNA): TGTGCCAGTAGTATAGATCTCCAGGGGGCTCTTACTGAGACCCAGTACTTC.

This CDR3 reads CASSRDRAANEKLFF. DNA for the CDR3: TGTGCCAGCAGCCGGGACAGGGCAGCTAATGAAAAACTGTTTTTT. The rearrangement links TRBV5-6 to TRBJ1-4; the match to TRBD1 covers 9 bases. Germline V gene data show CDR1 as SGHDT and CDR2 as YYEEEE. Losses at the gene ends were 4 bases for V and 3 bases for J; bases not matched to a gene: 4. This CDR3 has 15 residues.

J is TRBJ1-5 and V is TRBV19, with 8 positions matching TRBD1. Trimming removed 5 bases from V and 7 bases from J; junction bases left unmatched: 7. From germline, CDR1 is LNHDA and CDR2 SQIVND (reference sequence). This CDR3 comprises 14 residues. The CDR3 DNA is TGTGCCAGTAGTTGGGGGACAGGAGGCCAGCCCCAGCATTTT. This sequence encodes CASSWGTGGQPQHF.

The rearrangement uses TRBV9 and TRBJ2-1; D is perhaps TRBD2 (6 bases). The V gene lost 1 base and the J gene lost 5 bases, with 16 bases spanning the gap. There are 16 residues in the CDR3. Looked up from germline, CDR1 is SGDLS and CDR2 is YYNGEE. The CDR3 protein is CASSVSPGLVDNEQFF. For the CDR3, the DNA is TGTGCCAGCAGCGTATCCCCGGGACTGGTGGACAATGAGCAGTTCTTC.

This clone was picked up one time. J is TRBJ1-2 and V is TRBV2, with D unclear. Germline loops: CDR1 SNHLY, CDR2 FYNNEI. CDR3 size: 13 residues. The ends were cut back, 9 bases at V and 4 bases at J, with 15 bases in the middle. CDR3 coding DNA: TGTGCCAGAGTGCAGGAGGGCAGCTATGGCTACACCTTC. Its translation is CARVQEGSYGYTF.

The chain employs TRBV2 and TRBJ1-2, with 7 nucleotides matching TRBD1. V gave up 6 bases and J gave up 8 bases; unmatched junction bases: 15. There are 15 residues in the CDR3. Germline CDR1 reads SNHLY; CDR2 reads FYNNEI. In nucleotides, the CDR3 is TGTGCCAGCAGGCAGACCCTTGAGGGGGCGAGAGGCTACACCTTC. Amino acids: CASRQTLEGARGYTF. Supplemented by reference TRBV2 and TRBJ1-2, the full variable domain reads EPEVTQTPSHQVTQMGQEVILRCVPISNHLYFYWYRQILGQKVEFLVSFYNNEISEKSEIFDDQFSVERPDGSNFTLKIRSTKLEDSAMYFCASRQTLEGARGYTFGSGTRLTVV.

In its sample, this clone was seen a few times. The chain carries TRBV7-2 and TRBJ2-7, with 8 bases fitting TRBD1. The CDR3 runs 16 residues. Germline V gene data show CDR1 as SGHTA and CDR2 as FQGNSA. The J segment lost 4 bases and the V segment lost 1 base, leaving 9 bases of the junction unmatched. CDR3 sequence reads: CASSLVRQGAGYEQYF. For the CDR3, the DNA is TGTGCCAGCAGCTTAGTCAGGCAGGGGGCAGGATACGAGCAGTACTTC.

The rearrangement links TRBV4-1 to TRBJ1-4, with no clear D. The CDR3 loop spans 12 amino acids. V was shortened by 6 bases and J by 5 bases, with 7 bases between the two germline ends. Germline assignment: CDR1 MGHRA and CDR2 YSYEKL. The DNA for the CDR3 is TGCGCCAGCAGGCCCGCGAATGAAAAACTGTTTTTT. It translates to CASRPANEKLFF.

V usage is TRBV6-5 and J usage is TRBJ2-5; TRBD1 matches at 7 bases. J lost 5 bases, V lost 7 bases, and 10 bases had no gene match. Germline CDR1 and CDR2: MNHEY and SVGAGI. The CDR3 has 14 residues. The CDR3 DNA sequence: TGTGCCAGCACCAACCAGGGGGTTGGTGAGACCCAGTACTTC. Translation: CASTNQGVGETQYF.

This chain links TRBV21-1 with TRBJ2-7; TRBD1 reflects the table's D call only, with no check against the DNA. TRBV21-1 is described as a pseudogene. The CDR3 length is 15 residues. The CDR3 region has the DNA TGTGCCAGCAGCAAAGGGACAGGGCCCCCCTACGAGCAGTACTTC. It yields the protein CASSKGTGPPYEQYF.